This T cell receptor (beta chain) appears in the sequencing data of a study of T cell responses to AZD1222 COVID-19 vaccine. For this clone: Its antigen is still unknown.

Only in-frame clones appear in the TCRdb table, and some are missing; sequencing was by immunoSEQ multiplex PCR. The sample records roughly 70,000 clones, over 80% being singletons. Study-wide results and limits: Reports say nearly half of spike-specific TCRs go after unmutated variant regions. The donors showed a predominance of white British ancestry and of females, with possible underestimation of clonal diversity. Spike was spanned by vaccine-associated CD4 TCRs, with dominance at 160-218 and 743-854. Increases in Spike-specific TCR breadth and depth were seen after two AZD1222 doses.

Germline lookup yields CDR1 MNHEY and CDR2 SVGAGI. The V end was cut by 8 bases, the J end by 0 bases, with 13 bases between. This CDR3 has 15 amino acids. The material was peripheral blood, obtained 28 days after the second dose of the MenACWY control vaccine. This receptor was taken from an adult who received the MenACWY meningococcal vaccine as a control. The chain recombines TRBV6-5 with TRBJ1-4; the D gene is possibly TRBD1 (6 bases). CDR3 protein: CASAGDSATNEKLFF. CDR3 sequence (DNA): TGTGCCAGCGCAGGGGATTCTGCAACTAATGAAAAACTGTTTTTT.